The present T cell receptor (beta chain) was sequenced within a study of chronic HIV infection and antiretroviral therapy. TCRdb reanalysed the 5' RACE reads using MiXCR and keeps one entry per CDR3 protein. The sample includes some 43,000 distinct CDR3 sequences, 19% of them seen just once. The sequenced sample was peripheral blood. The sequence came from an adult who had HIV and had not received antiretroviral therapy, or was an uninfected healthy control (not recorded which).

The CDR3 protein is CSAAGTGMQPQHF. The DNA of the CDR3 is TGCAGTGCGGCCGGGACAGGGATGCAGCCCCAGCATTTT. The chain combines TRBV20-1 with TRBJ1-5; 9 bases are shared with TRBD1. The CDR3 is made up of 13 amino acids. Trimming at V came to 6 bases and at J to 7 bases, leaving 7 bases not matched to a gene. CDR1 is DFQATT, CDR2 SNEGSKA, per germline (reference sequence).